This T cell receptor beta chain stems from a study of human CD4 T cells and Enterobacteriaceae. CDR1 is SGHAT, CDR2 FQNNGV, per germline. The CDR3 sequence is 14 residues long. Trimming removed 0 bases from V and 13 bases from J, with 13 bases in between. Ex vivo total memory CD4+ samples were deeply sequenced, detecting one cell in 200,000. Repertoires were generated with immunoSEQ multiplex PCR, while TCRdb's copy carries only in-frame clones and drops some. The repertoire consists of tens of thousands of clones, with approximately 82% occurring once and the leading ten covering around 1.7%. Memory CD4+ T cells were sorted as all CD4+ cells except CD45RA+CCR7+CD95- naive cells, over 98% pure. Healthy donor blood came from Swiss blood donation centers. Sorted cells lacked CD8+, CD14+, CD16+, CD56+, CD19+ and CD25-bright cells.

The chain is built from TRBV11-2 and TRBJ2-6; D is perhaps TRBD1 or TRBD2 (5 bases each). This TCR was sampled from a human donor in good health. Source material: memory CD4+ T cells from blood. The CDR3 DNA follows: TGTGCCAGCAGCTTAGATGAGGGGAAGCTAGTCCTGACTTTC. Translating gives CASSLDEGKLVLTF. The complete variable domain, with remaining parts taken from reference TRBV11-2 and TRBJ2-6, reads EAGVAQSPRYKIIEKRQSVAFWCNPISGHATLYWYQQILGQGPKLLIQFQNNGVVDDSQLPKDRFSAERLKGVDSTLKIQPAKLEDSAVYLCASSLDEGKLVLTFGAGSRLTVL.